The 32 T cell receptor beta chains in this list originate from one sample, sequenced in a study of T cell responses to AZD1222 COVID-19 vaccine. Profiling relied on immunoSEQ multiplex PCR, and the TCRdb table lists in-frame clones only, not all of them. The sample comprises about 18,000 clones, roughly 81% of which are singletons, and around 23% rests with the top ten. The material was peripheral blood, obtained 28 days after the second AZD1222 dose. The receptor source for this set is an adult who received the AZD1222 COVID-19 vaccine.

The rearrangement links TRBV7-9 to TRBJ2-1, with D tentatively TRBD1 (7 bases). CDR3 length: 16 amino acids. Germline values: CDR1 SEHNR, CDR2 FQNEAQ (reference sequence). The V end lost 0 bases, the J end lost 4 bases, and 13 bases lay between the germline ends. The chain's CDR3 is CASSLARGAGYNEQFF. CDR3 sequence (DNA): TGTGCCAGCAGCTTAGCCAGGGGGGCCGGGTACAATGAGCAGTTCTTC.

This sequence joins TRBV4-1 and TRBJ2-2; D is undetermined. V was cut by 0 bases and J by 3 bases, with 8 bases left in between. The CDR3 runs to 15 residues. Germline CDR1 reads MGHRA; CDR2 reads YSYEKL. CDR3 region: CASSQDAVDTGELFF. DNA of the CDR3: TGCGCCAGCAGCCAAGATGCTGTTGACACCGGGGAGCTGTTTTTT.

This clone was seen a single time. J is TRBJ2-3 and V is TRBV4-1; TRBD2 matches 10 bases. The CDR3 totals 17 residues. Germline trimming cut 0 bases from V and 5 bases from J; bases unmatched to any gene: 8. CDR1 is MGHRA, CDR2 YSYEKL, per germline. Here the CDR3 DNA reads TGCGCCAGCAGCCAAGAGCGAGCGGGGGGGCCCGGAGATACGCAGTATTTT. It encodes CASSQERAGGPGDTQYF.

The chain uses TRBV10-3 and TRBJ2-3; 7 nucleotides agree with TRBD1. The trim removed 4 bases at V and 1 base at J, leaving 8 bases unmatched. There are 16 residues in the CDR3. Germline assignment: CDR1 ENHRY and CDR2 SYGVKD. CDR3 loop: CAISGGQTTGTDTQYF. DNA of the CDR3: TGTGCCATCAGTGGGGGACAGACCACGGGCACAGATACGCAGTATTTT.

The chain recombines TRBV9 with TRBJ2-2, with a weak D call TRBD2 (6 bases). Germline CDR1 is SGDLS and CDR2 is YYNGEE. This CDR3 is 14 amino acids long. V was shortened by 1 base and J by 4 bases, with 8 bases between the two germline ends. Here the CDR3 reads CASSVNGGTGELFF. The CDR3 nucleotides read TGTGCCAGCAGCGTAAACGGGGGCACCGGGGAGCTGTTTTTT.

The chain recombines TRBV7-9 with TRBJ2-1; unclear D gene. V shed 0 bases and J shed 7 bases, with 13 bases lying between them. Germline assignment: CDR1 SEHNR and CDR2 FQNEAQ (reference sequence). CDR3 length: 15 residues. CDR3 sequence (DNA): TGTGCCAGCAGCTTAGCGCTCGCAGGTTTTAATGAGCAGTTCTTC. This gives the protein CASSLALAGFNEQFF. The full variable domain, its missing parts supplied by reference TRBV7-9 and TRBJ2-1, is DTGVSQNPRHKITKRGQNVTFRCDPISEHNRLYWYRQTLGQGPEFLTYFQNEAQLEKSRLLSDRFSAERPKGSFSTLEIQRTEQGDSAMYLCASSLALAGFNEQFFGPGTRLTVL.

This chain links TRBV30 with TRBJ1-5; D is unresolved. V was shortened by 1 base and J by 7 bases, with 11 bases between the two germline ends. Germline values: CDR1 GTSNPN, CDR2 SVGIG (reference sequence). This CDR3 is 13 amino acids long. CDR3 bases: TGTGCCTGGAGTGGGGGTGGTAGGCAGCCCCAGCATTTT. Translated: CAWSGGGRQPQHF. Full variable domain (missing parts from reference TRBV30 and TRBJ1-5): SQTIHQWPATLVQPVGSPLSLECTVEGTSNPNLYWYRQAAGRGLQLLFYSVGIGQISSEVPQNLSASRPQDRQFILSSKKLLLSDSGFYLCAWSGGGRQPQHFGDGTRLSIL.

The chain couples TRBV6-5 to TRBJ1-6; the D is unclear. Germline assignment: CDR1 MNHEY and CDR2 SVGAGI. V lost 7 bases to trimming and J lost 6 bases, with 16 bases between them. The CDR3 runs 15 residues. CDR3 sequence reads: CASTLNVNTNSPLHF. CDR3 DNA: TGTGCCAGCACCCTTAACGTCAATACTAATTCACCCCTCCACTTT.

This clone showed up just once. This chain uses TRBV3-1 (or the pseudogene TRBV3-2) with TRBJ1-1, with D tentatively TRBD1 (5 bases). Germline CDR1 is LGHDT and CDR2 is YNNKEL (reference sequence). V lost 1 base and J 5 bases, leaving 8 bases between the germline ends. The CDR3 runs to 13 residues. The CDR3 is CASSQVWGTEAFF. The CDR3 bases are TGTGCCAGCAGCCAAGTATGGGGGACTGAAGCTTTCTTT.

The rearrangement links TRBV7-9 to TRBJ2-3; weak D call: TRBD2 (5 bases). The length of the CDR3 is 17 residues. Germline values: CDR1 SEHNR, CDR2 FQNEAQ (reference sequence). Trimming removed 1 base at V and 3 bases at J, with 17 bases between. The chain's CDR3 is CASSLEYEPSGTDTQYF. As DNA, the CDR3 is TGTGCCAGCAGCTTAGAGTACGAACCCTCGGGGACAGATACGCAGTATTTT.

V is TRBV4-3 and J is TRBJ2-7, with a weak D call TRBD2 (7 bases). V lost 4 bases and J 0 bases, leaving 13 bases between the germline ends. The germline V gene encodes CDR1 LGHNA and CDR2 YSLEER. This CDR3 is 15 amino acids long. In DNA form, the CDR3 reads TGCGCCAGCAGCCCCAATGGGGGGGCCTCCTACGAGCAGTACTTC. Amino acids: CASSPNGGASYEQYF.

This sequence joins TRBV6-5 and TRBJ1-1; D is unresolved. The CDR3 is 12 amino acids. Looked up from germline, CDR1 is MNHEY and CDR2 is SVGAGI. Trimming left V 5 bases short and J 8 bases short, with 12 bases between. CDR3 nucleotides: TGTGCCAGCAGTAACGACGCCGGAGAAGCTTTCTTT. Amino acids: CASSNDAGEAFF.

The CDR3 DNA is TGCGCCAGCAGCCTAAGACAGGGCGGAACTGAAGCTTTCTTT. It translates to CASSLRQGGTEAFF. This chain links TRBV5-1 with TRBJ1-1, with 7 bases identical to TRBD1. Looked up from germline, CDR1 is SGHRS and CDR2 is YFSETQ. With V trimmed by 4 bases and J by 5 bases, 8 bases remained unmatched. This CDR3 comprises 14 residues.

Concerning this clone: The identical CDR3 is also encoded by other nucleotide sequences in the sample. V usage is TRBV12-3 or TRBV12-4 and J usage is TRBJ1-2; D is uncertain. V was cut by 3 bases and J by 8 bases, with 13 bases left in between. The CDR3 runs to 13 residues. The CDR3 reads CASSFEGLGGYTF. The CDR3 DNA is TGTGCCAGCAGTTTTGAAGGGTTAGGAGGCTACACCTTC.

This rearrangement joins TRBV5-1 to TRBJ2-7, with D possibly TRBD1 on 6 matching bases. The CDR3 sequence is 13 residues long. Looked up from germline, CDR1 is SGHRS and CDR2 is YFSETQ. V dropped 2 bases and J dropped 6 bases, with 12 bases sitting between them. The CDR3 coding sequence is TGCGCCAGCAGCTTAACAGGGAACGGCGAGCAGTACTTC. Protein: CASSLTGNGEQYF.

The sample holds one count of this clone. The rearrangement links TRBV27 to TRBJ2-3; D may match TRBD1 or TRBD2 (5 bases each). This CDR3 has 13 amino acids. V dropped 6 bases and J dropped 6 bases, with 13 bases sitting between them. Germline lookup yields CDR1 MNHEY and CDR2 SMNVEV (reference sequence). CDR3 coding DNA: TGTGCCAGCAGCCGAATGGGGGTGGATACGCAGTATTTT. It encodes CASSRMGVDTQYF.

V gene TRBV4-3 combines with J gene TRBJ2-3; 12 bases fit TRBD2. The germline gives CDR1 LGHNA, CDR2 YSLEER. The V segment lost 4 bases and the J segment 11 bases; nucleotides outside the gene matches: 13. This CDR3 contains 16 residues. CDR3 sequence reads: CASSPTGASGGGRQYF. CDR3 DNA: TGCGCCAGCAGCCCCACTGGCGCTAGCGGGGGGGGAAGGCAGTATTTT.

The chain uses TRBV19 and TRBJ1-2; D gene ambiguous. Between the trimmed V and J ends, which lost 5 bases and 3 bases, there was a span of 10 bases. Germline V gene lookup returns CDR1 LNHDA and CDR2 SQIVND (reference sequence). CDR3 length: 13 amino acids. The CDR3 sequence: CASSFREDYGYTF. For the CDR3, the DNA is TGTGCCAGTAGTTTCCGGGAGGACTATGGCTACACCTTC.

The chain has TRBV19 and TRBJ1-5; perhaps TRBD1 as D (6 bases). Looked up from germline, CDR1 is LNHDA and CDR2 is SQIVND (reference sequence). The CDR3 loop spans 19 amino acids. Trimming took 1 base from V and 6 from J, leaving 25 bases between them. The CDR3 DNA reads TGTGCCAGTAGTATAGGTTTCGGCAGGGGAGCAGGGTCAGGTCAGCCCCAGCATTTT. This gives the protein CASSIGFGRGAGSGQPQHF.

This sequence joins TRBV5-1 and TRBJ2-1, with D hard to call. Germline V gene sequence: CDR1 SGHRS, CDR2 YFSETQ. This CDR3 comprises 14 residues. Trimming shortened V by 0 bases and J by 5 bases, and 9 bases separated the two germline ends. Here the CDR3 reads CASSLDRRNNEQFF. The DNA of the CDR3 is TGCGCCAGCAGCTTGGATCGGCGGAACAATGAGCAGTTCTTC.

The DNA for the CDR3 is TGTGCCAGAGGTCGGGGGGCCTCTAACACCGGGGAGCTGTTTTTT. Protein: CARGRGASNTGELFF. The gene calls are TRBV7-2 and TRBJ2-2; a possible D gene is TRBD2 (7 bases). The V end was cut by 9 bases, the J end by 2 bases, with 16 bases between. Germline CDR1 is SGHTA and CDR2 is FQGNSA. This CDR3 has 15 amino acids.

The rearrangement links TRBV5-1 to TRBJ2-1; D is ambiguous. V lost 2 bases, J lost 7 bases, and 10 bases lay in between. This CDR3 contains 13 residues. Germline-derived CDR1 and CDR2 are SGHRS and YFSETQ. In DNA, the CDR3 is TGCGCCAGCAGCTTCCCTAGGATTAATGAGCAGTTCTTC. Protein: CASSFPRINEQFF.

The chain has TRBV5-6 and TRBJ1-1; 8 bases align to TRBD1. The CDR3 loop spans 15 amino acids. J was trimmed by 3 bases and V by 4 bases; bases with no gene match: 8. Germline V gene sequence: CDR1 SGHDT, CDR2 YYEEEE. The CDR3 loop is CASSRTYRGDTEAFF. CDR3 nucleotide sequence: TGTGCCAGCAGCCGAACCTACAGGGGGGACACTGAAGCTTTCTTT.

The chain uses TRBV5-1 and TRBJ2-5; D is undetermined. Trimming shortened V by 4 bases and J by 8 bases, and 12 bases separated the two germline ends. Looked up from germline, CDR1 is SGHRS and CDR2 is YFSETQ. The CDR3 is 12 amino acids. Here the CDR3 reads CASSEPEATQYF. CDR3 nucleotide sequence: TGCGCCAGCAGCGAGCCAGAAGCAACCCAGTACTTC.

This rearrangement joins TRBV27 to TRBJ2-3; 7 nucleotides align to TRBD2. J lost 1 base, V lost 7 bases, and 8 bases had no gene match. The germline gives CDR1 MNHEY, CDR2 SMNVEV (reference sequence). This CDR3 is 15 amino acids long. The CDR3 is CASKELSGGTDTQYF. The DNA for the CDR3 is TGTGCCAGCAAGGAGCTCAGCGGGGGCACAGATACGCAGTATTTT.

The rearrangement joins TRBV11-3 to TRBJ1-1; D is possibly TRBD1 (6 bases). The CDR3 is 15 amino acids. V shed 5 bases and J shed 0 bases, with 13 bases lying between them. Germline V lookup: CDR1 SGHNT, CDR2 YENEEA. DNA of the CDR3: TGTGCCAGCAGCCCTGGGGGGCGAGTGAACACTGAAGCTTTCTTT. This translates into CASSPGGRVNTEAFF.

This clone was picked up a small number of times. The rearrangement uses TRBV14 and TRBJ1-4; D not resolved. V was cut by 3 bases and J by 0 bases, with 11 bases left in between. The V gene's germline CDR1 is SGHDN and CDR2 FVKESK. The length of the CDR3 is 16 residues. DNA for the CDR3: TGTGCCAGCAGCCAGGAGGTAACCACAACTAATGAAAAACTGTTTTTT. It translates to CASSQEVTTTNEKLFF.

The V and J genes are TRBV6-2 or TRBV6-3 and TRBJ2-1; D not resolved. This CDR3 comprises 12 residues. Germline CDR1 is MNHEY and CDR2 is SVGEGT. V lost 2 bases to trimming and J lost 8 bases, with 7 bases between them. CDR3 sequence: CASSYGWDEQFF. The CDR3 bases are TGTGCCAGCAGTTACGGGTGGGATGAGCAGTTCTTC.

V gene TRBV3-1 (or the pseudogene TRBV3-2) combines with J gene TRBJ1-6, with D possibly TRBD1 on 6 matching bases. Deletions cut 5 bases from V and 10 bases from J, with 24 bases between. Germline V gene lookup returns CDR1 LGHDT and CDR2 YNNKEL (reference sequence). The CDR3 length is 17 residues. The CDR3 region is CASSYQPSGARGSPLHF. The DNA of the CDR3 is TGTGCCAGCAGCTACCAGCCATCAGGGGCTCGCGGCTCACCCCTCCACTTT.

V is TRBV27 and J is TRBJ1-6, with TRBD1 as a possible D gene (5 bases). The germline V and J ends were trimmed by 8 bases and 7 bases, with 15 bases remaining between them. The CDR3 extends over 14 amino acids. Looked up from germline, CDR1 is MNHEY and CDR2 is SMNVEV (reference sequence). CDR3 residues: CASGPGTWNSPLHF. The CDR3 DNA follows: TGTGCCAGCGGGCCCGGGACTTGGAATTCACCCCTCCACTTT.

This CDR3 reads CASSQAGTNSPLHF. For the CDR3, the DNA is TGTGCCAGCAGCCAAGCAGGGACTAATTCACCCCTCCACTTT. The chain joins TRBV3-1 (or the pseudogene TRBV3-2) to TRBJ1-6, with D perhaps TRBD1 (5 bases). Trimming cost V 1 base and J 6 bases, with 7 bases left between them. This CDR3 comprises 14 residues. Germline loops: CDR1 LGHDT, CDR2 YNNKEL (reference sequence).

V gene TRBV18 combines with J gene TRBJ1-2; D is unclear. Germline V gene lookup returns CDR1 KGHSH and CDR2 LQKENI. CDR3 length equals 14 residues. V gave up 1 base and J gave up 6 bases, with 12 bases separating them. CDR3: CASSPRPDDDGYTF. The DNA of the CDR3 is TGTGCCAGCTCACCACGGCCTGACGACGATGGCTACACCTTC.